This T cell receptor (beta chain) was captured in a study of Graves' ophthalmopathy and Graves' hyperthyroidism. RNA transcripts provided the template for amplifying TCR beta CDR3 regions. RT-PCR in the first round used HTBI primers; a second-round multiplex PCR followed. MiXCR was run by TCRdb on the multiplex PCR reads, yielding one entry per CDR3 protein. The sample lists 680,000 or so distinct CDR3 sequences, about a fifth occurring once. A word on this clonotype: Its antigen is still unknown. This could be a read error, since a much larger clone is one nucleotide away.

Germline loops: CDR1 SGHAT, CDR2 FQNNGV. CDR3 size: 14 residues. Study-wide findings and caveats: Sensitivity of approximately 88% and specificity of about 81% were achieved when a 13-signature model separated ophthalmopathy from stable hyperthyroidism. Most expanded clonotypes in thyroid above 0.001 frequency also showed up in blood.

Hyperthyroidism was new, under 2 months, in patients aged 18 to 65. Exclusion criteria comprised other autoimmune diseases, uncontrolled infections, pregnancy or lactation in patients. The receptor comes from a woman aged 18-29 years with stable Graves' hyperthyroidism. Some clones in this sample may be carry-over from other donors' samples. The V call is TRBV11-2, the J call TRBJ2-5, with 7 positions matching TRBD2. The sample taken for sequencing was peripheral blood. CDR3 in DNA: TGTGTCAGCAGCCGTCTAGCGGAAGGGGAGACCCAGTACTTC. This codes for CVSSRLAEGETQYF.